The 16 T cell receptor beta chains listed next were all sequenced from one sample in a study of CD8 T cells in ankylosing spondylitis. TCRdb re-analysed the 5' RACE reads in MiXCR, keeping a single row per CDR3 protein. The table shows about 200,000 distinct CDR3 sequences, with about 26% occurring only once. Source material: blood, either unsorted or a sorted T cell fraction (not recorded which). The receptors shown here come from a male donor with ankylosing spondylitis or in good health (not recorded which).

This clonotype was detected only a few times. The rearrangement links TRBV29-1 to TRBJ2-5; maybe TRBD2 (5 bases). CDR3 length: 13 residues. In germline, CDR1 is SQVTM, CDR2 ANQGSEA. V lost 7 bases, J lost 2 bases, and 14 bases lay in between. CDR3 sequence (DNA): TGCAGCGCCTACGGACTGCGACAAGAGACCCAGTACTTC. Translation gives CSAYGLRQETQYF.

This clonotype came up a few times. The chain combines TRBV29-1 with TRBJ1-2, with 7 bases identical to TRBD1. The germline V gene encodes CDR1 SQVTM and CDR2 ANQGSEA. Trimming removed 6 bases from V and 4 bases from J; junction bases left unmatched: 5. The CDR3 spans 12 residues. CDR3 nucleotides: TGCAGCGTGAGACAGGGACTCTATGGCTACACCTTC. Amino acids: CSVRQGLYGYTF.

In the case of this clonotype: Just one base apart from a much larger clone, this may be a read error. The chain joins TRBV12-3 or TRBV12-4 to TRBJ2-1; D ambiguous. The CDR3 consists of 17 residues. Trimming stripped 1 base from V and 0 bases from J, with 13 bases between. CDR3 nucleotides: TGTGCCAGCAGTTTAGTTTCAGCTTTCTACTCCTACAATGAGCAGTTCTTC. Translated: CASSLVSAFYSYNEQFF.

V gene TRBV12-3 or TRBV12-4 combines with J gene TRBJ2-3; 11 positions agree with TRBD2. The junction had 19 bases not matched to a gene; V was cut back by 6 bases and J by 2 bases. CDR3 length: 20 residues. CDR3 amino acids: CASSSPSGRWSSTSTDTQYF. The DNA of the CDR3 is TGTGCCAGCAGCAGCCCTAGCGGGAGGTGGAGCTCCACTTCCACAGATACGCAGTATTTT.

This clonotype was detected once. Just one base apart from a much larger clone, this may be a read error. The rearrangement uses TRBV5-6 and TRBJ2-3; TRBD2 matches at 8 bases. Unmatched junction bases numbered 8, after V lost 3 bases and J lost 8 bases. This CDR3 has 14 amino acids. Looked up from germline, CDR1 is SGHDT and CDR2 is YYEEEE. CDR3 DNA sequence: TGTGCCAGCAGCTGGGAGCGGGGGCGTACTACGCAGTATTTT. Its protein product is CASSWERGRTTQYF. Full variable domain (rest looked up from reference TRBV5-6 and TRBJ2-3): DAGVTQSPTHLIKTRGQQVTLRCSPKSGHDTVSWYQQALGQGPQFIFQYYEEEERQRGNFPDRFSGHQFPNYSSELNVNALLLGDSALYLCASSWERGRTTQYFGPGTRLTVL.

The rearrangement joins TRBV3-1 to TRBJ2-7, with D possibly called TRBD1 or TRBD2 (5 bases each). V lost 2 bases to trimming and J lost 4 bases, with 12 bases between them. The CDR3 is made up of 14 amino acids. Germline V gene lookup returns CDR1 LGHDT and CDR2 YNNKEL (reference sequence). CDR3 residues: CASSQLGAEYEQYF. The CDR3 DNA sequence: TGTGCCAGCAGCCAACTCGGGGCCGAGTACGAGCAGTACTTC.

This clonotype occurred many times. The chain joins TRBV3-1 to TRBJ1-6, with D unclear. The V end lost 4 bases, the J end lost 9 bases, and 16 bases lay between the germline ends. Germline CDR1 and CDR2: LGHDT and YNNKEL (reference sequence). CDR3 length equals 15 residues. The CDR3 spells CASSRTEQAGSPLHF. The CDR3 nucleotides are TGTGCCAGCAGCCGCACGGAACAAGCTGGTTCACCCCTCCACTTT.

This chain connects TRBV29-1 to TRBJ2-3; D gene uncertain. Deletions cut 4 bases from V and 0 bases from J, with 8 bases between. Germline V gene lookup returns CDR1 SQVTM and CDR2 ANQGSEA. CDR3 length: 13 residues. In nucleotides, the CDR3 is TGCAGCGTTGGCGCCGCTAGCACAGATACGCAGTATTTT. Its translation is CSVGAASTDTQYF.

The chain couples TRBV20-1 to TRBJ1-2; maybe TRBD1 (5 bases). Germline V gene data show CDR1 as DFQATT and CDR2 as SNEGSKA (reference sequence). Trimming shortened V by 1 base and J by 3 bases, and 9 bases separated the two germline ends. The CDR3 sequence is 13 residues long. The CDR3 here is CSARVQGDYGYTF. As DNA, the CDR3 is TGCAGTGCTAGAGTCCAGGGAGACTATGGCTACACCTTC.

In its sample, this clonotype was seen many times. J is TRBJ2-7 and V is TRBV7-9, with TRBD2 identical over 8 bases. The CDR3 has 14 amino acids. V lost 2 bases and J lost 0; bases outside the gene matches: 0. Germline loops: CDR1 SEHNR, CDR2 FQNEAQ (reference sequence). CDR3 in amino acids: CASSLSGSSYEQYF. The CDR3 nucleotides read TGTGCCAGCAGCTTAAGCGGGAGCTCCTACGAGCAGTACTTC.

The chain has TRBV12-3 or TRBV12-4 and TRBJ2-1; TRBD2 matches 13 bases. This CDR3 has 15 residues. Losses at the gene ends were 6 bases for V and 6 bases for J; bases not matched to a gene: 5. Here the CDR3 reads CASSPGLAGTNEQFF. In DNA form, the CDR3 reads TGTGCCAGCAGCCCGGGACTAGCGGGAACCAATGAGCAGTTCTTC.

This clonotype was picked up a small number of times. The V call is TRBV25-1, the J call TRBJ2-1; 11 nucleotides match TRBD1. With V trimmed by 7 bases and J by 7 bases, 3 bases remained unmatched. CDR1 and CDR2 from the germline V gene are MGHDK and SYGVNS. This CDR3 spans 13 amino acids. CDR3 in DNA: TGTGCCAGCACCGGGACAGGGGGTAATGAGCAGTTCTTC. Translating it yields CASTGTGGNEQFF.

This chain connects TRBV29-1 to TRBJ2-7; the match to TRBD1 covers 8 bases. The germline CDR1 and CDR2 sequences are SQVTM and ANQGSEA. V was clipped by 5 bases and J by 2 bases; unmatched bases: 8. The CDR3 loop spans 14 amino acids. The CDR3 DNA reads as TGCAGCGTTAAGGGGACAGGACAACCCTACGAGCAGTACTTC. Translation: CSVKGTGQPYEQYF.

The chain is built from TRBV29-1 and TRBJ2-2; 12 nucleotides agree with TRBD2. The CDR3 loop spans 16 amino acids. Germline values: CDR1 SQVTM, CDR2 ANQGSEA. V was pared by 5 bases and J by 4 bases, with 8 bases of the junction left unmatched. The DNA of the CDR3 is TGCAGCGTTCCACTAGCGGGAGGTTCCATCACCGGGGAGCTGTTTTTT. Its protein product is CSVPLAGGSITGELFF.

This clonotype was recorded at least ten times. The chain couples TRBV29-1 to TRBJ1-2, with a weak D call TRBD1 (6 bases). Trimming took 1 base from V and 9 from J, leaving 18 bases between them. CDR3 length: 14 amino acids. Germline V lookup: CDR1 SQVTM, CDR2 ANQGSEA. In DNA, the CDR3 is TGCAGCGTTGAAGCCTGGCCAGGGGAGGGTAGCTACACCTTC. Translation gives CSVEAWPGEGSYTF.

This clonotype occurred a few times. The chain uses TRBV3-1 and TRBJ2-6; weak D call: TRBD2 (6 bases). The CDR3 contains 14 residues. Germline V lookup: CDR1 LGHDT, CDR2 YNNKEL (reference sequence). The V end lost 3 bases, the J end lost 7 bases, and 10 bases lay between the germline ends. The CDR3, as DNA: TGTGCCAGCAGCCAGCGGGACGGAGCCAACGTCCTGACTTTC. This sequence encodes CASSQRDGANVLTF. Looking up the rest from reference TRBV3-1 and TRBJ2-6 gives the full variable domain: DTAVSQTPKYLVTQMGNDKSIKCEQNLGHDTMYWYKQDSKKFLKIMFSYNNKELIINETVPNRFSPKSPDKAHLNLHINSLELGDSAVYFCASSQRDGANVLTFGAGSRLTVL.